These 22 T cell receptor beta chains were sequenced from one sample in a study of post-analysis software for immune sequencing data. The authors incorporated unique molecular identifiers into the TCR beta cDNA libraries. Each CDR3 protein is one row after TCRdb ran MiXCR on the PCR reads. This sample has about 820,000 distinct CDR3 sequences; under 70% occur once, and the top ten carry 4% to 5.5%. Study-wide results and caveats: In patients, about 5 TRBV segments were more frequent than in controls, with TRBV5-6, TRBV5-1 and TRBV20-1 among them.

These receptors have no identified antigens. The sequencing sample was made of blood. These receptor sequences come from a girl aged 5 to 17 with multiple sclerosis.

This clonotype has at least ten counts. The CDR3 reads CSASDEDHQETQYF. Written as DNA, the CDR3 is TGCAGTGCTAGTGACGAGGACCACCAAGAGACCCAGTACTTC. V gene TRBV20-1 combines with J gene TRBJ2-5; D remains ambiguous. Per the germline V gene, CDR1 is DFQATT and CDR2 is SNEGSKA (reference sequence). CDR3 size: 14 residues. Trimming shortened V by 3 bases and J by 0 bases, and 11 bases separated the two germline ends.

For this clonotype: Because the CDR3's place on the DNA is in doubt, the DNA is left out and the CDR3 is given as listed by TCRdb. The chain employs TRBV29-1 and TRBJ2-3; the table assigns TRBD1, which was not confirmed against the DNA. Germline V gene lookup returns CDR1 SQVTM and CDR2 ANQGSEA. A total of 14 residues make up the CDR3, ends included. This chain's CDR3 is CSVGAGTTTDTRYF.

CDR3 loop: CSARDRRTLGQFF. The CDR3 DNA follows: TGCAGTGCTAGAGATCGACGGACCTTAGGGCAGTTCTTC. The V call is TRBV20-1, the J call TRBJ2-1, with D hard to call. This CDR3 is 13 amino acids long. With 0 bases removed from V and 12 bases from J, the gap between germline ends came to 15 bases. Germline V gene data show CDR1 as DFQATT and CDR2 as SNEGSKA (reference sequence).

This chain links TRBV12-3 or TRBV12-4 with TRBJ2-5, with 11 nucleotides matching TRBD1. The better agreement between TRBJ2-7 and the DNA end casts doubt on the J call. The CDR3 loop spans 15 amino acids. DNA for the CDR3: TGTGCCAGCAGTTTTGGGACAGGGGGAGTCTACGAGCAGTACTTC. Amino acid sequence: CASSFGTGGVYEQYF.

V and J are TRBV5-5 and TRBJ1-4, with a weak D call TRBD1 (6 bases). Trimming took 0 bases from V and 8 from J, leaving 17 bases between them. The CDR3 is 16 amino acids. Germline CDR1 SGHKS, CDR2 YYEKEE (reference sequence). This CDR3 is CASSLVGHPAREKLFF. The CDR3 bases are TGTGCCAGCAGCTTGGTGGGACACCCAGCAAGGGAAAAACTGTTTTTT.

This clonotype has a single count. This chain uses TRBV29-1 with TRBJ2-7, with 10 bases lining up with TRBD2. With 1 base clipped from V and 6 bases from J, the junction kept 12 bases outside the gene matches. In germline, CDR1 is SQVTM, CDR2 ANQGSEA. The CDR3 extends over 16 amino acids. CDR3 amino acids: CSVEGHRQSGRGEQYF. The CDR3 DNA follows: TGCAGCGTTGAAGGCCACCGCCAGAGCGGGAGGGGCGAGCAGTACTTC.

This rearrangement joins TRBV2 to TRBJ2-3; TRBD2 might be the D (5 bases). Trimming shortened V by 1 base and J by 2 bases, and 10 bases separated the two germline ends. The CDR3 spans 15 residues. Germline V lookup: CDR1 SNHLY, CDR2 FYNNEI. CDR3 DNA: TGTGCCAGCAGTGAAGTAGCGTTGACCACAGATACGCAGTATTTT. Amino acid sequence: CASSEVALTTDTQYF.

V and J are TRBV12-3 or TRBV12-4 and TRBJ2-3, with 7 bases fitting TRBD2. Trimming took 5 bases from V and 6 from J; bases not matched to a gene: 11. The CDR3 has 15 amino acids. CDR3 residues: CASSPIGEGLDTQYF. For the CDR3, the DNA is TGTGCCAGCAGTCCGATCGGGGAGGGCCTGGATACGCAGTATTTT.

This clonotype occurred a few times. The V and J genes are TRBV12-3 or TRBV12-4 and TRBJ2-1; TRBD1 might be the D (5 bases). The germline V and J ends were trimmed by 6 bases and 12 bases, with 18 bases remaining between them. The CDR3 spans 13 residues. CDR3 DNA sequence: TGTGCCAGCAGGCTATCTGGGAACCAGGGGCAGTTCTTC. This codes for CASRLSGNQGQFF.

This chain links TRBV12-5 with TRBJ2-7; TRBD1 is a possible D gene (6 bases). The CDR3 runs 15 residues. The ends were cut back, 0 bases at V and 5 bases at J, with 14 bases in the middle. The V gene's germline CDR1 is LGHNT and CDR2 FRNRAP. The CDR3 coding sequence is TGTGCTAGTGGTTTGGTAGGACAGCAGGAGCACGAGCAGTACTTC. Translating gives CASGLVGQQEHEQYF.

The rearrangement uses TRBV5-1 and TRBJ2-1, with D perhaps TRBD1 or TRBD2 (7 bases each). The CDR3 runs 13 residues. Between the trimmed V and J ends, which lost 5 bases and 9 bases, there was a span of 15 bases. Per germline, CDR1 SGHRS and CDR2 YFSETQ. The DNA for the CDR3 is TGCGCCAGCAGGCGCCAGGGGGGGACTGAGCAGTTCTTC. This codes for CASRRQGGTEQFF.

The V and J genes are TRBV20-1 and TRBJ2-1, with 8 bases aligning to TRBD1. Germline lookup yields CDR1 DFQATT and CDR2 SNEGSKA (reference sequence). This CDR3 has 13 residues. V gave up 6 bases and J gave up 10 bases; unmatched junction bases: 11. DNA for the CDR3: TGCAGTGCATCCGGGACAGGCCTTTTGGAGCAGTTCTTC. Protein: CSASGTGLLEQFF.

This clonotype was seen more than once but under ten times. The chain employs TRBV3-1 and TRBJ1-1; no firm D call. This CDR3 spans 13 amino acids. Per the germline V gene, CDR1 is LGHDT and CDR2 is YNNKEL (reference sequence). V was cut by 4 bases and J by 4 bases, with 10 bases left in between. The CDR3 coding sequence is TGTGCCAGCAGCCTTAAAGAGGCCACTGAAGCTTTCTTT. Its protein is CASSLKEATEAFF.

The V call is TRBV7-9, the J call TRBJ2-2; 7 nucleotides match TRBD2. V lost 5 bases, J lost 4 bases, and 16 bases stayed unmatched. Germline-derived CDR1 and CDR2 are SEHNR and FQNEAQ (reference sequence). The CDR3 length is 18 residues. DNA of the CDR3: TGTGCCAGCAGCCCCAAGAGCGGGGTAGCGGCGATCACCGGGGAGCTGTTTTTT. It yields the protein CASSPKSGVAAITGELFF. The variable domain in full, with the rest retrieved from reference TRBV7-9 and TRBJ2-2, is DTGVSQNPRHKITKRGQNVTFRCDPISEHNRLYWYRQTLGQGPEFLTYFQNEAQLEKSRLLSDRFSAERPKGSFSTLEIQRTEQGDSAMYLCASSPKSGVAAITGELFFGEGSRLTVL.

The chain employs TRBV20-1 and TRBJ1-4; TRBD1 matches at 8 bases. The germline CDR1 and CDR2 sequences are DFQATT and SNEGSKA (reference sequence). After removal of 7 bases from V and 5 bases from J, the junction contained 6 bases not matched to a gene. The CDR3 sequence is 13 residues long. CDR3 in amino acids: CSVQTGANEKLFF. The CDR3, as DNA: TGCAGTGTTCAGACAGGGGCGAATGAAAAACTGTTTTTT.

This clonotype was observed a few times. The gene calls are TRBV6-2 or TRBV6-3 and TRBJ2-7, with TRBD1 as a possible D gene (6 bases). The DNA matches TRBJ2-5 better at its end, which makes the J call doubtful. Germline CDR1 MNHEY, CDR2 SVGEGT. The length of the CDR3 is 14 residues. In DNA, the CDR3 is TGTGCCAGCAGCCAGGGACACATAAGTGAGACCCAGTACTTC. Translating gives CASSQGHISETQYF.

The chain employs TRBV6-5 and TRBJ2-1; TRBD1 matches at 7 bases. The CDR3 loop spans 14 amino acids. Germline V CDR1 and CDR2: MNHEY, SVGAGI. The ends lost 6 bases at V and 6 bases at J; junction bases unmatched: 8. The CDR3 DNA follows: TGTGCCAGCAGGACGGGACAGTTAGCCAATGAGCAGTTCTTC. This sequence encodes CASRTGQLANEQFF.

This clonotype has only a few counts. V usage is TRBV6-5 and J usage is TRBJ2-3, with TRBD2 identical over 9 bases. CDR3 length: 15 amino acids. Germline V gene data show CDR1 as MNHEY and CDR2 as SVGAGI. V lost 5 bases, J lost 2 bases, and 5 bases stayed unmatched. The CDR3 region is CASSRLAGPTDTQYF. DNA of the CDR3: TGTGCCAGCAGTCGTCTAGCGGGGCCCACAGATACGCAGTATTTT.

This clonotype was detected only a few times. Germline is not matched at one junction end, which may reflect a read error. The chain combines TRBV5-1 with TRBJ2-7, with 7 bases lining up with TRBD1. CDR3 size: 14 residues. Per the germline V gene, CDR1 is SGHRS and CDR2 is YFSETQ. The CDR3 reads CASSFGQDSYERYF. CDR3 in DNA: TGCGCCAGCAGCTTCGGACAGGACTCCTACGAGCGGTACTTC.

The chain has TRBV12-3 or TRBV12-4 and TRBJ2-3, with 14 positions matching TRBD2. There are 16 residues in the CDR3. V shed 6 bases and J 6 bases; nucleotides not matched to a gene: 8. CDR3 amino acids: CASRPNRLAGGDTQYF. CDR3 sequence (DNA): TGTGCCAGCAGGCCTAATAGACTAGCGGGAGGGGATACGCAGTATTTT.

The chain employs TRBV20-1 and TRBJ2-5; TRBD2 matches at 7 bases. With 1 base clipped from V and 11 bases from J, the junction kept 16 bases outside the gene matches. CDR3 size: 15 residues. Germline V gives CDR1 DFQATT, CDR2 SNEGSKA (reference sequence). The CDR3 DNA follows: TGCAGTGCTAGAGTAAGTCTAGCGGCCTCCAATGAGCAGTACTTC. The encoded protein is CSARVSLAASNEQYF.

The rearrangement uses TRBV7-9 and TRBJ2-5, with D possibly matching TRBD2 (6 bases). CDR3 length equals 16 residues. Trimming stripped 2 bases from V and 2 bases from J, with 15 bases between. Germline V CDR1 and CDR2: SEHNR, FQNEAQ (reference sequence). The CDR3 is CASSLRGTPGQETQYF. As DNA, the CDR3 is TGTGCCAGCAGCTTACGCGGGACTCCAGGACAAGAGACCCAGTACTTC.